This passage covers 21 T cell receptor beta chains from one sample sequenced in a study of blood T cell repertoires in COVID-19. Clones were read by immunoSEQ multiplex PCR, and TCRdb kept only the in-frame ones, dropping some. This sample has 130,000 or so clones, with roughly 80% found just once. Sequenced input: peripheral blood. These receptors came from a woman older than 75 with acute or convalescent COVID-19.

This clone occurred once. The chain is built from TRBV7-2 and TRBJ2-3; tentatively, D is TRBD2 (5 bases). CDR3 length: 15 residues. V was shortened by 5 bases and J by 1 base, with 13 bases between the two germline ends. From germline, CDR1 is SGHTA and CDR2 FQGNSA. DNA for the CDR3: TGTGCCAGCAGCCTACTAGGAGCCCGCACAGATACGCAGTATTTT. Amino acids: CASSLLGARTDTQYF.

The chain is built from TRBV25-1 and TRBJ2-7; 8 bases match TRBD1. CDR1 and CDR2 (germline): MGHDK, SYGVNS. The ends lost 5 bases at V and 4 bases at J; junction bases unmatched: 7. The CDR3 length is 14 residues. The CDR3 DNA sequence: TGTGCCAGCAGTTTGCCAGGGGGCTTTTACGAGCAGTACTTC. Translated: CASSLPGGFYEQYF.

The gene calls are TRBV23-1 and TRBJ1-1; possible D gene TRBD1, 6 bases. TRBV23-1 is given ORF status, its function remaining uncertain. The CDR3 is made up of 15 amino acids. V shed 9 bases and J shed 0 bases, with 17 bases lying between them. The CDR3 nucleotides are TGCGCCAGGGAACAGGCAGGGGTACTGAACACTGAAGCTTTCTTT. It translates to CAREQAGVLNTEAFF.

This chain connects TRBV5-5 to TRBJ2-7; D call uncertain. Per the germline V gene, CDR1 is SGHKS and CDR2 is YYEKEE (reference sequence). V lost 1 base and J 3 bases, leaving 8 bases between the germline ends. The CDR3 runs 13 residues. The DNA of the CDR3 is TGTGCCAGCAGCTTGTCTTCAGTCTACGAGCAGTACTTC. Translation: CASSLSSVYEQYF.

This clone was observed a handful of times. This chain connects TRBV7-9 to TRBJ2-2; 14 positions agree with TRBD2. The V gene end was trimmed by 5 bases and the J gene end by 8 bases; junction bases not matched to a gene: 10. CDR3 length: 17 residues. In germline, CDR1 is SEHNR, CDR2 FQNEAQ (reference sequence). CDR3 in amino acids: CASSPLPGLAGEGELFF. The CDR3 nucleotides are TGTGCCAGCAGCCCTCTGCCGGGACTAGCGGGAGAGGGGGAGCTGTTTTTT.

The chain is built from TRBV11-2 and TRBJ2-2; TRBD1 matches at 7 bases. The CDR3 spans 16 residues. The V segment lost 5 bases and the J segment 0 bases; nucleotides outside the gene matches: 6. Germline V gene lookup returns CDR1 SGHAT and CDR2 FQNNGV. CDR3 amino acids: CASSLTRGSNTGELFF. As DNA, the CDR3 is TGTGCCAGCAGCCTAACCAGGGGGTCGAACACCGGGGAGCTGTTTTTT.

This chain connects TRBV6-2 or TRBV6-3 to TRBJ2-1; TRBD2 might be the D (5 bases). CDR1 is MNHEY, CDR2 SVGEGT, per germline. CDR3 length: 15 residues. Trimming cost V 0 bases and J 9 bases, with 15 bases left between them. Here the CDR3 reads CASSYSTGRAGEQFF. The CDR3 nucleotides read TGTGCCAGCAGTTACTCGACGGGGAGAGCCGGTGAGCAGTTCTTC.

This chain joins TRBV6-5 and TRBJ2-5, with 7 nucleotides matching TRBD1. CDR1 is MNHEY and CDR2 is SVGAGI in the germline V gene. V lost 2 bases to trimming and J lost 7 bases; unmatched junction nucleotides: 4. There are 13 residues in the CDR3. The CDR3 loop is CASSYTPGGTQYF. CDR3 sequence (DNA): TGTGCCAGCAGTTACACCCCAGGGGGGACCCAGTACTTC.

The chain employs TRBV4-3 and TRBJ1-5; a weak D match, TRBD1 (5 bases). Germline assignment: CDR1 LGHNA and CDR2 YSLEER. Trimming cost V 0 bases and J 9 bases, with 21 bases left between them. CDR3 length: 17 residues. The CDR3 coding sequence is TGCGCCAGCAGCCAAGATCTTTCGCGGGGGGACCCTTGGCCCCAGCATTTT. As protein: CASSQDLSRGDPWPQHF.

This rearrangement joins TRBV5-1 to TRBJ2-1; D uncertain. In germline, CDR1 is SGHRS, CDR2 YFSETQ. V dropped 3 bases and J dropped 6 bases, with 10 bases sitting between them. The length of the CDR3 is 13 residues. The DNA for the CDR3 is TGCGCCAGCAGCTCCTCACTGGTCAATGAGCAGTTCTTC. Protein product: CASSSSLVNEQFF.

The CDR3 loop reads CASSLALGQGAGDQYF. CDR3 bases: TGTGCCAGCAGCTTAGCGCTAGGACAGGGGGCGGGTGACCAGTACTTC. V gene TRBV7-2 combines with J gene TRBJ2-5; 11 nucleotides line up with TRBD1. The germline V gene encodes CDR1 SGHTA and CDR2 FQGNSA. The V gene end was trimmed by 0 bases and the J gene end by 10 bases; junction bases not matched to a gene: 10. This CDR3 contains 16 residues.

The chain employs TRBV10-3 and TRBJ2-1; 9 bases map to TRBD2. The CDR3 is made up of 16 amino acids. Germline V lookup: CDR1 ENHRY, CDR2 SYGVKD. Unmatched junction bases numbered 8, after V lost 6 bases and J lost 2 bases. The CDR3 DNA is TGTGCCATCAGCGGACTAGCGAACCCCCCCTACAATGAGCAGTTCTTC. Protein: CAISGLANPPYNEQFF.

CDR3 bases: TGCGCCAGCAGCTTTCTTACAGGGGTGAACACTGAAGCTTTCTTT. This encodes CASSFLTGVNTEAFF. The chain has TRBV5-1 and TRBJ1-1; 7 bases fit TRBD1. CDR1 and CDR2 from the germline V gene are SGHRS and YFSETQ. Germline trimming cut 2 bases from V and 0 bases from J; bases unmatched to any gene: 4. The CDR3 runs to 15 residues.

The chain employs TRBV20-1 and TRBJ2-2; no firm D call. Trimming pared 3 bases from V and 3 bases from J, leaving 2 bases between. Germline CDR1 is DFQATT and CDR2 is SNEGSKA (reference sequence). This CDR3 contains 11 residues. CDR3 protein: CSASYTGELFF. CDR3 DNA: TGCAGTGCTAGCTACACCGGGGAGCTGTTTTTT.

The CDR3 nucleotides read TGTGCCAGCAGCTTAGACGGTGCTAGCGGGACAAGCTCCTACAATGAGCAGTTCTTC. Amino acids: CASSLDGASGTSSYNEQFF. The chain couples TRBV11-2 to TRBJ2-1, with 9 bases fitting TRBD2. V was pared by 0 bases and J by 0 bases, with 9 bases of the junction left unmatched. The CDR3 consists of 19 residues. CDR1 SGHAT and CDR2 FQNNGV come from the germline V gene.

V and J are TRBV18 and TRBJ2-5, with 8 bases aligning to TRBD2. CDR3 length: 18 amino acids. J was trimmed by 4 bases and V by 2 bases; bases with no gene match: 15. CDR1 and CDR2 (germline): KGHSH, LQKENI. The CDR3 region has the DNA TGTGCCAGCTCACCAAGATTAAACCCGGGACTAGTAACAGAGACCCAGTACTTC. The encoded protein is CASSPRLNPGLVTETQYF.

The chain has TRBV6-2 or TRBV6-3 and TRBJ1-5, with a tentative D call TRBD1 (5 bases). Deletions cut 5 bases from V and 9 bases from J, with 17 bases between. Germline CDR1 and CDR2: MNHEY and SVGEGT. The CDR3 is 14 amino acids. CDR3 protein: CASSRRGSPGPQHF. The CDR3 coding sequence is TGTGCCAGCAGTCGCCGGGGGAGTCCAGGGCCCCAGCATTTT.

The chain carries TRBV11-2 and TRBJ1-1, with D tentatively TRBD1 (6 bases). Germline V CDR1 and CDR2: SGHAT, FQNNGV. V was pared by 2 bases and J by 0 bases, with 10 bases between. This CDR3 is 15 amino acids long. CDR3 sequence reads: CASSLTTGMNTEAFF. The DNA of the CDR3 is TGTGCCAGCAGCTTAACGACAGGAATGAACACTGAAGCTTTCTTT.

The chain recombines TRBV29-1 with TRBJ2-7; perhaps TRBD2 as D (6 bases). The V and J ends lost 6 bases and 4 bases respectively, with 22 bases between them. CDR3 length: 15 residues. The germline gives CDR1 SQVTM, CDR2 ANQGSEA. The CDR3 protein is CSVSTSYGRGYEQYF. The CDR3, as DNA: TGCAGCGTCTCCACTAGCTACGGTCGGGGGTACGAGCAGTACTTC.

The V call is TRBV6-5, the J call TRBJ2-1; the match to TRBD2 covers 13 bases. The junction had 6 bases not matched to a gene; V was cut back by 6 bases and J by 7 bases. Germline values: CDR1 MNHEY, CDR2 SVGAGI. The CDR3 has 15 amino acids. The CDR3 DNA sequence: TGTGCCAGCAGGCGGACTAGCGGGAGAAAAAATGAGCAGTTCTTC. Translation: CASRRTSGRKNEQFF.

The genes are TRBV7-2 and TRBJ1-5; tentatively, D is TRBD1 (6 bases). Germline V gene data show CDR1 as SGHTA and CDR2 as FQGNSA. V was pared by 5 bases and J by 3 bases, with 8 bases between. The CDR3 is made up of 13 amino acids. CDR3 sequence: CASSGQSNQPQHF. The CDR3, as DNA: TGTGCCAGCAGCGGACAGTCCAATCAGCCCCAGCATTTT.